The sample holds one count of the clone carrying this TCR beta chain. Its antigen is as yet unknown. Clones were sequenced by immunoSEQ multiplex PCR, and TCRdb holds only the in-frame ones, with some missing. This sample has 150,000 or so clones; over 80% occur once, and the top ten carry around 2%. These data belong to a study of T cell responses to AZD1222 COVID-19 vaccine. Germline trimming cut 5 bases from V and 2 bases from J; bases unmatched to any gene: 9. The CDR3 has 16 amino acids. Germline assignment: CDR1 MDHEN and CDR2 SYDVKM. Study findings and constraints: Seropositive status at baseline applied to only a handful of AZD1222 recipients. Two doses of AZD1222 preceded a rise in Spike-specific TCR breadth and depth.

The receptor comes from an adult in good health. The rearrangement uses TRBV28 and TRBJ2-5; 9 bases fit TRBD1. This specimen was peripheral blood, taken on day 0 of AZD1222 vaccination. The CDR3: CASSLTGTGYQETQYF. CDR3 nucleotides: TGTGCCAGCAGTCTTACCGGGACAGGGTATCAAGAGACCCAGTACTTC.